The TCR beta chain under discussion was sequenced for a study of T cells in Graves' hyperthyroidism and ophthalmopathy. Study-wide background: Pretreatment peripheral blood was obtained at initial diagnosis.

Duration under 3 months, a NOSPECS grade of at least 4, and a Clinical Activity Score of at least 3 characterized the ophthalmopathy patients. Findings and caveats of the study: Also found in blood were most expanded thyroid clonotypes above 0.001. Separating ophthalmopathy from stable hyperthyroidism was achieved by a 13 V-J model.

This clonotype was seen more than once but under ten times. The target antigen is unknown. Using RNA transcripts as the source, TCR beta CDR3 regions were amplified. HTBI primers were employed in a first-round RT-PCR of the TCR CDR3. TCRdb reprocessed the multiplex PCR reads via MiXCR and lists one record per CDR3 protein. This table has over 500,000 distinct CDR3 sequences, roughly 18% appearing once. Sequencing used blood. This sequence was found in a woman aged 18-29 years with Graves' ophthalmopathy.

The CDR3 DNA is TGTGCCAGCAGTGAAACGGAAGGATACAGGGAATACTATGGCTACACCTTC. It translates to CASSETEGYREYYGYTF. The rearrangement joins TRBV6-1 to TRBJ1-2; weak D call: TRBD1 (6 bases). Trimming removed 2 bases from V and 3 bases from J, with 19 bases in between. Germline CDR1 reads MNHNS; CDR2 reads SASEGT. This CDR3 is built from 17 residues.